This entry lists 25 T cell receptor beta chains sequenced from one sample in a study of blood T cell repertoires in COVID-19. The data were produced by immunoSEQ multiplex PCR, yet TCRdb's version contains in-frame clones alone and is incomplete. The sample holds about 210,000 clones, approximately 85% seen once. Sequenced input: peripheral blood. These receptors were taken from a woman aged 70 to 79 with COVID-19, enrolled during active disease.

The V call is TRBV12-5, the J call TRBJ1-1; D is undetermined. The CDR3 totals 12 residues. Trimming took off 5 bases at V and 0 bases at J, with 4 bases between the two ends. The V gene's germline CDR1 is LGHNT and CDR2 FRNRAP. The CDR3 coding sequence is TGTGCTAGTGGTCCGGTGAACACTGAAGCTTTCTTT. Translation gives CASGPVNTEAFF.

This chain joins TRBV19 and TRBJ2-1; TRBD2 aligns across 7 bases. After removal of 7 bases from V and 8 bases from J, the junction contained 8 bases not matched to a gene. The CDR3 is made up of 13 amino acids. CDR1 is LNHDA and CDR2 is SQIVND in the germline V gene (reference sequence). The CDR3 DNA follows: TGTGCCAGTAAAGTGGGGGGGTCGTATGAGCAGTTCTTC. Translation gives CASKVGGSYEQFF.

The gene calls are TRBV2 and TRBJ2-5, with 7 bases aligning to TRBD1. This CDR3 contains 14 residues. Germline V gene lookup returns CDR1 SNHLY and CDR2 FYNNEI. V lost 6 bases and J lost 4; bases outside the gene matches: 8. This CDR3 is CASRPSGQLETQYF. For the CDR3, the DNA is TGTGCCAGCAGACCCTCGGGACAGCTAGAGACCCAGTACTTC. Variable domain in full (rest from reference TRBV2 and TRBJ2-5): EPEVTQTPSHQVTQMGQEVILRCVPISNHLYFYWYRQILGQKVEFLVSFYNNEISEKSEIFDDQFSVERPDGSNFTLKIRSTKLEDSAMYFCASRPSGQLETQYFGPGTRLLVL.

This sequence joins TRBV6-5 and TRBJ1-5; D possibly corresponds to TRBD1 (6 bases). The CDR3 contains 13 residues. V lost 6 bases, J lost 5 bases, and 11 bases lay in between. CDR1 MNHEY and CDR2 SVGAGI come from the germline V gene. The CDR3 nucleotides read TGTGCCAGCAGGAAGGACAGTTATCAGCCCCAGCATTTT. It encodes CASRKDSYQPQHF.

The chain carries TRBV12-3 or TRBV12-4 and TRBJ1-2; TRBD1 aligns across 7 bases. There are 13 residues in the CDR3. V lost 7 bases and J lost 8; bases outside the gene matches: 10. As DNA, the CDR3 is TGTGCCAGCACTGACAGGGATATGGGGGGCTACACCTTC. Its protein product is CASTDRDMGGYTF.

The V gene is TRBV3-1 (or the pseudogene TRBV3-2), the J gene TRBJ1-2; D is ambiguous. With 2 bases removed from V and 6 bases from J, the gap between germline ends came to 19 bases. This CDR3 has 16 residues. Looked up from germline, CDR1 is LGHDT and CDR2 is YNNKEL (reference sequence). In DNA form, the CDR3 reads TGTGCCAGCAGCCAAAACTGGGCCCGAACGGAAAATGGCTACACCTTC. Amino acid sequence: CASSQNWARTENGYTF.

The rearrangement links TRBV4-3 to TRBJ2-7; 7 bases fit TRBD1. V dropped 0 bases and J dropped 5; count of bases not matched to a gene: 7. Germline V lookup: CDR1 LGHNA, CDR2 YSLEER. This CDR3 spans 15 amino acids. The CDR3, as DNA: TGCGCCAGCAGCCAAGAACTCAGGGGGTTCGACGAGCAGTACTTC. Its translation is CASSQELRGFDEQYF.

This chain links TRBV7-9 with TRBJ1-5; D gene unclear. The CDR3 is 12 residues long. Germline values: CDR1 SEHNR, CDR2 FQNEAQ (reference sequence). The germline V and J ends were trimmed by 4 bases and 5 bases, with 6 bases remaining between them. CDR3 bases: TGTGCCAGCAGCTACGGAGATCAGCCCCAGCATTTT. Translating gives CASSYGDQPQHF.

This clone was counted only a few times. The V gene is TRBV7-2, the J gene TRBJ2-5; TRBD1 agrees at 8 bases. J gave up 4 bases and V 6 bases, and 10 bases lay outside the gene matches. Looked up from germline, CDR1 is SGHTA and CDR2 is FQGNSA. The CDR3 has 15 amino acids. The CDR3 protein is CASSWDRPARETQYF. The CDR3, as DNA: TGTGCCAGCAGTTGGGACAGGCCTGCCAGAGAGACCCAGTACTTC.

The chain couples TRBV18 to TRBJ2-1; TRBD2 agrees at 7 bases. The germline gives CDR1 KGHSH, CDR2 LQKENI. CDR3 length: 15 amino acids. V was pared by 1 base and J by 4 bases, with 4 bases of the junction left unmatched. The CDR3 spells CASSPQSGTYNEQFF. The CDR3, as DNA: TGTGCCAGCTCACCACAGAGCGGGACTTACAATGAGCAGTTCTTC. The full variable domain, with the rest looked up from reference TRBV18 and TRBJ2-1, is NAGVMQNPRHLVRRRGQEARLRCSPMKGHSHVYWYRQLPEEGLKFMVYLQKENIIDESGMPKERFSAEFPKEGPSILRIQQVVRGDSAAYFCASSPQSGTYNEQFFGPGTRLTVL.

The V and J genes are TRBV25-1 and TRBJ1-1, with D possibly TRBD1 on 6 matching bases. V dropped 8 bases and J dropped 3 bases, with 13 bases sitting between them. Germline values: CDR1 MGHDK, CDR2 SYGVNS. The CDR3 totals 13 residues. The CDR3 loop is CASGPGGHTEAFF. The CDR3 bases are TGTGCCAGCGGCCCGGGGGGCCACACTGAAGCTTTCTTT. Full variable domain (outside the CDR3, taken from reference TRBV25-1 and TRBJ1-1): EADIYQTPRYLVIGTGKKITLECSQTMGHDKMYWYQQDPGMELHLIHYSYGVNSTEKGDLSSESTVSRIRTEHFPLTLESARPSHTSQYLCASGPGGHTEAFFGQGTRLTVV.

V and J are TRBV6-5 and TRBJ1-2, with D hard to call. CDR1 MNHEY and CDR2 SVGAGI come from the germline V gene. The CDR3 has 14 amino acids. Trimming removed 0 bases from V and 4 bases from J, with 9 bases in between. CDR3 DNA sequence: TGTGCCAGCAGTTACTCGTCAGGCCCCTATGGCTACACCTTC. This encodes CASSYSSGPYGYTF.

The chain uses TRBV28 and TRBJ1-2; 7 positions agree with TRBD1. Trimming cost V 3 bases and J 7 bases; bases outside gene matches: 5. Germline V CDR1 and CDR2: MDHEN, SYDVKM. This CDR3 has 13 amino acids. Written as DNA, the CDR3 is TGTGCCAGCAGTTTGGACAGGCTGGGTGGCTACACCTTC. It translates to CASSLDRLGGYTF.

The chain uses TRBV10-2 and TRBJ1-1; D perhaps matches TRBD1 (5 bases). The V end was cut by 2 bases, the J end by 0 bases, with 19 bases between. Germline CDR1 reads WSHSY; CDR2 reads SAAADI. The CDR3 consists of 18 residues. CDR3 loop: CASSEGIFSDSLNTEAFF. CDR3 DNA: TGCGCCAGCAGTGAGGGTATTTTTTCCGACAGCTTGAACACTGAAGCTTTCTTT.

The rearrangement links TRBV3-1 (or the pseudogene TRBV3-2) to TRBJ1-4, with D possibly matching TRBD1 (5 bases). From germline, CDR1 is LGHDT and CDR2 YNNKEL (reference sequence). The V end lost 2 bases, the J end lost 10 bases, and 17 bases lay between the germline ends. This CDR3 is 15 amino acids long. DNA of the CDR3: TGTGCCAGCAGCCAATGGGAGGGGAGAGGTGGAAAACTGTTTTTT. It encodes CASSQWEGRGGKLFF.

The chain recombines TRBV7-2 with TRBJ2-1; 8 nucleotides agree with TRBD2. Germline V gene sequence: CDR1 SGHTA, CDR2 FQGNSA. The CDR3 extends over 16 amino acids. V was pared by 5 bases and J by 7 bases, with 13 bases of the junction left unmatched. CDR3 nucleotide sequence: TGTGCCAGCAGCCTAAGGCCCTCTACGGGGGGGAATGAGCAGTTCTTC. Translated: CASSLRPSTGGNEQFF. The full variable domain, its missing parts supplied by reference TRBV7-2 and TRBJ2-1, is GAGVSQSPSNKVTEKGKDVELRCDPISGHTALYWYRQSLGQGLEFLIYFQGNSAPDKSGLPSDRFSAERTGGSVSTLTIQRTQQEDSAVYLCASSLRPSTGGNEQFFGPGTRLTVL.

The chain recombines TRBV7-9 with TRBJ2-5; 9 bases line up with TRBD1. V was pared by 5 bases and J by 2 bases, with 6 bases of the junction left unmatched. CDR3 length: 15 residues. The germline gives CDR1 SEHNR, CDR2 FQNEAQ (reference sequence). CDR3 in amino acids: CASSPGQGAQETQYF. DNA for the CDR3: TGTGCCAGCAGCCCGGGACAGGGAGCTCAAGAGACCCAGTACTTC.

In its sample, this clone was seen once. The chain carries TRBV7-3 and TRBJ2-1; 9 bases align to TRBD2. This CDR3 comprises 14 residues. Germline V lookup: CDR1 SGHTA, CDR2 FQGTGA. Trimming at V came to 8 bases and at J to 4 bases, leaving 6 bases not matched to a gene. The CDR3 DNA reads TGTGCCAGCGCGTGGCTAGCGGGGTACAATGAGCAGTTCTTC. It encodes CASAWLAGYNEQFF.

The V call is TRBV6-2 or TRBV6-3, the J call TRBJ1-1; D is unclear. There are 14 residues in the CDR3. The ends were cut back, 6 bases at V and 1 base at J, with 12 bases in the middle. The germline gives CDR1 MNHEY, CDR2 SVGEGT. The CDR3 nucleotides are TGTGCCAGCAGCCAAAATACGGGGAACACTGAAGCTTTCTTT. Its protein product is CASSQNTGNTEAFF.

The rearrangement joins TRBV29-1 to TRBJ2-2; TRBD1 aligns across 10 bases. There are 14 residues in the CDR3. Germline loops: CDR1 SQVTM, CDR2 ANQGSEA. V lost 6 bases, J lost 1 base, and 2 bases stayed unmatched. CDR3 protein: CSVRDRGNTGELFF. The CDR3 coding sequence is TGCAGCGTCCGGGACAGGGGGAACACCGGGGAGCTGTTTTTT.

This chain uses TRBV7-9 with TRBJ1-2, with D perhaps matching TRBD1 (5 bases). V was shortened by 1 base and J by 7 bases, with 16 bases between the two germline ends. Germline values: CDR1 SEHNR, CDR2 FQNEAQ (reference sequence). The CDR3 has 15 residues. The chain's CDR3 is CASSLDKAPRAGYTF. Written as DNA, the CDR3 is TGTGCCAGCAGCTTAGATAAGGCGCCCAGGGCTGGCTACACCTTC.

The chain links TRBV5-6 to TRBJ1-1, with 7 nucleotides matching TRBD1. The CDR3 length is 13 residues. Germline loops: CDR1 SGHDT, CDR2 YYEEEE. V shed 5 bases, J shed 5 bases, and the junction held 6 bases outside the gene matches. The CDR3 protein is CASRQGPGTEAFF. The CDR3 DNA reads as TGTGCCAGCAGACAGGGGCCAGGGACTGAAGCTTTCTTT.

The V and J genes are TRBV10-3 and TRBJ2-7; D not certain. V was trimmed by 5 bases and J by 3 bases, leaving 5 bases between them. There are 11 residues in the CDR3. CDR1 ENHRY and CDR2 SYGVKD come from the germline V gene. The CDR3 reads CAISSNYEQYF. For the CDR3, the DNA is TGTGCCATCAGTTCCAACTACGAGCAGTACTTC.

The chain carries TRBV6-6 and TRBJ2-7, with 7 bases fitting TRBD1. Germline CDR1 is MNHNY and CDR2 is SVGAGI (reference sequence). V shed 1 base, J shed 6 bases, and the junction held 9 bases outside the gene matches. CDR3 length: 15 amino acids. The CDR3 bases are TGTGCCAGCAGTTACTTTTGGACAGGAGACGCCGAGCAGTACTTC. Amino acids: CASSYFWTGDAEQYF.

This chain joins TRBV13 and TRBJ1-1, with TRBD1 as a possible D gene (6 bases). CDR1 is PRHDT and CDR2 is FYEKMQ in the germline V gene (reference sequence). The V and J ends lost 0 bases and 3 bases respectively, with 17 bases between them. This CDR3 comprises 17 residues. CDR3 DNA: TGTGCCAGCAGCTTAGGCCTAATACAGGGAGGGGACACTGAAGCTTTCTTT. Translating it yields CASSLGLIQGGDTEAFF.